The clone carrying this T cell receptor beta chain was counted a single time. Primers included in the PCR were 60 Vbeta and 13 Jbeta primers. Measured with immunoSEQ multiplex PCR; TCRdb has only the in-frame clones, and not every one. Among about 140,000 clones listed, over 60% were seen once. The data are from a study of cytomegalovirus exposure and HLA in healthy donors. This CDR3 has 14 amino acids. The germline V gene has CDR1 MDHEN and CDR2 SYDVKM. The V end lost 6 bases, the J end lost 6 bases, and 17 bases lay between the germline ends. The sequence came from a man in his forties or fifties in good health and CMV-seropositive. This rearrangement joins TRBV28 to TRBJ1-2; tentatively, D is TRBD1 (6 bases). The sequencing input was PBMCs. The CDR3 nucleotides read TGTGCCAGCAGAGCCCGGGGGGGCTGGGATGGCTACACCTTC. Translation: CASRARGGWDGYTF.